This T cell receptor (beta chain) was captured in a study of early T cells in non-severe SARS-CoV-2 infection. In its sample, this clonotype was seen a few times. Trimming pared 5 bases from V and 2 bases from J, leaving 13 bases between. The CDR3 covers 14 residues. Germline loops: CDR1 DFQATT, CDR2 SNEGSKA (reference sequence). Individual cDNA molecules carried attached unique molecular identifiers. TCRdb passed the 5' RACE reads through MiXCR, listing each CDR3 protein once. The profile covers some 60,000 distinct CDR3 sequences, with about 12% appearing a single time and around 1.4% taken by the ten largest.

This TCR came from an adult who was a healthcare worker with PCR-confirmed SARS-CoV-2 infection or an uninfected control (not recorded which). Sequenced material: whole blood, taken at baseline. The chain carries TRBV20-1 and TRBJ2-1, with a tentative D call TRBD1 (8 bases). CDR3 in DNA: TGCAGTGCTCCTACAGGGGGGGCCTACAATGAGCAGTTCTTC. This gives the protein CSAPTGGAYNEQFF.